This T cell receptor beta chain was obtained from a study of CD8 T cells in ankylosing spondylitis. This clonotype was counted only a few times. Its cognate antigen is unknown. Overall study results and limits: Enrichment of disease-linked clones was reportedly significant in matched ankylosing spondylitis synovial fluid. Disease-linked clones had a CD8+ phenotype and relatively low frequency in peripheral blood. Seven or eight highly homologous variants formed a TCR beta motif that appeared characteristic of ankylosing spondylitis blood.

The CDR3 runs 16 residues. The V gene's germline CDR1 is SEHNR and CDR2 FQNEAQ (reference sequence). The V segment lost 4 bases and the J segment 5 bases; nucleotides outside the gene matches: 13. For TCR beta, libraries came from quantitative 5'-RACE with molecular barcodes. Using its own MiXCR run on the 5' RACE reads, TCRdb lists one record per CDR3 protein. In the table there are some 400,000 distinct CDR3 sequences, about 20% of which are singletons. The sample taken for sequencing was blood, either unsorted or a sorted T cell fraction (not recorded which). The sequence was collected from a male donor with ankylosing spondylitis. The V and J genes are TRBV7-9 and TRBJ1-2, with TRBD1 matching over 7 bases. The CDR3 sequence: CASSSFDRDSSYGYTF. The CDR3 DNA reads TGTGCCAGCAGCTCCTTCGACCGGGACAGCTCTTATGGCTACACCTTC.